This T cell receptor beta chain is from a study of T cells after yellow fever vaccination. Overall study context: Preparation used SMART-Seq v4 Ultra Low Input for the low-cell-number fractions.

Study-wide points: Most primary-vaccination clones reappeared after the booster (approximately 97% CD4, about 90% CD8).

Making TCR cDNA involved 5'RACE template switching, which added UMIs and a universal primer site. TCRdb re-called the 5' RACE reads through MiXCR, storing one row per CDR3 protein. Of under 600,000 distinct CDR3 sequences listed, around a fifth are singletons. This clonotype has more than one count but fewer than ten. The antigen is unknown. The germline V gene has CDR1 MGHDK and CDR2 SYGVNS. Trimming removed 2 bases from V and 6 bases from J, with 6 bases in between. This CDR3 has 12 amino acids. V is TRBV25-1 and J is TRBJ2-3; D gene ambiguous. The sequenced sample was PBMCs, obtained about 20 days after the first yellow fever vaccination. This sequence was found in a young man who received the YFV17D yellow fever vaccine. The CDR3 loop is CASSEIGDTQYF. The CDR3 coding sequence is TGTGCCAGCAGTGAAATAGGGGATACGCAGTATTTT.